This T cell receptor beta chain was recorded in a study of blood T cell repertoires in COVID-19. Losses at the gene ends were 3 bases for V and 5 bases for J; bases not matched to a gene: 12. The V gene's germline CDR1 is LGHDT and CDR2 YNNKEL (reference sequence). The CDR3 spans 17 residues. Sequenced by immunoSEQ multiplex PCR; TCRdb stores in-frame clones only, minus some. The sample holds 250,000 to 350,000 clones, around 85% seen once. The source of this sequence is a human donor with COVID-19, enrolled during active disease. The donor label of this sample is uncertain. The source material was peripheral blood. This chain connects TRBV3-1 (or the pseudogene TRBV3-2) to TRBJ2-5; 10 bases fit TRBD1. The CDR3, as DNA: TGTGCCAGCAGCCATCTTTCCCACGACAGGGGGCATGAGACCCAGTACTTC. This translates into CASSHLSHDRGHETQYF.